A single count supports the clone carrying this T cell receptor (beta chain). What it binds is unknown. Using genomic DNA as the template, TCR beta VDJ and CDR3 profiling was carried out. TCRdb itself ran the reads through MiXCR, one entry per CDR3 protein. Of around 130,000 distinct CDR3 sequences detected, 55% to 60% appear once; the ten largest clones hold roughly 32%. The data belong to a study of CD8+CD57+ T cells in acquired aplastic anemia. Study results and caveats: For CD8+ Simpson's diversity, patients and controls showed no significant difference.

Sequenced patients had shown CD8+CD57+ cell expansion by flow cytometry. Severe acquired aplastic anemia was present in every patient. No therapy had been given to the patients at the time of blood sampling. V was shortened by 4 bases and J by 12 bases, with 12 bases between the two germline ends. Germline V gives CDR1 MGHRA, CDR2 YSYEKL. CDR3 length equals 11 residues. Sample: sorted CD4+, CD8+, or CD8+CD57+ T cells (not recorded which) from PBMCs. V usage is TRBV4-1 and J usage is TRBJ1-2, with unresolved D. The receptor was derived from a human donor with aplastic anemia. CDR3 bases: TGCGCCAGCAGCCGCGACGGTGGTCACACCTTC. This codes for CASSRDGGHTF.